This T cell receptor beta chain was obtained from a study of breast tumors, draining lymph nodes, adjacent tissues. Overall study results and limits: Luminal-like breast cancer showed significantly greater tumor-nontumor repertoire similarity than basal-like breast cancer did. Most tumor T cells seemingly derive from lymph node, then expand in tumor. That most tumor T cells come from lymph nodes remained unproven. Tumor TCR diversity was below lymph nodes but above nontumor tissue.

TCRdb reprocessed the multiplex PCR reads via MiXCR and lists one record per CDR3 protein. The sample includes 130,000 or so distinct CDR3 sequences, 20% to 25% seen only once; the top ten take roughly 2.5%. Samples came from axillary lymph nodes draining the breast cancer. About this clonotype itself: Its antigen is not known.

The CDR3 is made up of 16 amino acids. Germline CDR1 reads MNHNY; CDR2 reads SVGAGI (reference sequence). J was trimmed by 6 bases and V by 3 bases; bases with no gene match: 10. The chain links TRBV6-6 to TRBJ1-5, with 8 bases that match TRBD1. The sequence was collected from a female donor with breast cancer. Some clones in this sample may be carry-over from other donors' samples. The sample taken for sequencing was axillary lymph node tissue. This CDR3 is CASSYGTGGGVQPQHF. The CDR3 DNA reads as TGTGCCAGCAGTTATGGGACAGGCGGTGGTGTTCAGCCCCAGCATTTT.